These T cell receptor beta chains were read from a single sample in a study of OX40 agonist ivuxolimab in advanced cancers. Sequencing used immunoSEQ multiplex PCR; TCRdb keeps in-frame clones, though not all of them. The repertoire has about 80,000 clones, around 92% of them found once; the top ten carry 7% to 9.5%. Sequences were derived from CD4+ or CD8+ T cells sorted from blood, sampled in a trial of the OX40 agonist ivuxolimab. The receptors were sampled from an adult with an advanced solid tumor such as melanoma, head and neck, liver or kidney cancer. Both conserved end residues are part of each CDR3. The D gene is left open where the match is weak. Clone size, where shown, is once, few, many, or a class for clones that have expanded.

TRBV7-9	14	TRBJ2-7	.	.	TGTGCCAGCAGCTCTCCCCGGGATGAGTACGAGCAGTACTTC	CASSSPRDEYEQYF
TRBV4-3	14	TRBJ1-1	.	.	TGCGCCAGCAGCCAACTCCTGGGAGACACTGAAGCTTTCTTT	CASSQLLGDTEAFF
TRBV2	15	TRBJ2-2	.	TRBD1	TGTGCCAGCAGGGCCGGGACAGGTCTCACCGGGGAGCTGTTTTTT	CASRAGTGLTGELFF
TRBV9	16	TRBJ1-4	.	TRBD1	TGTGCCAGCAGCGTAGGCCAGGGGACAGGGGCTGAAAAACTGTTTTTT	CASSVGQGTGAEKLFF
TRBV10-3	14	TRBJ2-1	.	.	TGTGCCATCAGTGAGGGCGAGGGGCTTAATGAGCAGTTCTTC	CAISEGEGLNEQFF
TRBV2	15	TRBJ1-1	.	.	TGTGCCAGCAGTGTTTTGGGAGGCGAGAACACTGAAGCTTTCTTT	CASSVLGGENTEAFF
TRBV13	13	TRBJ1-4	.	.	TGTGCCAGCAGCTTCCAGGGCGATGAAAAACTGTTTTTT	CASSFQGDEKLFF
TRBV4-2	17	TRBJ1-5	few	.	TGTGCCAGCAGCCAATCCCCGTCGGGTTATAGCAATCAGCCCCAGCATTTT	CASSQSPSGYSNQPQHF
TRBV5-1	17	TRBJ2-2	.	TRBD1	TGCGCCAGCAGCTTGGGTACCTGGACAGGGGGCACCGGGGAGCTGTTTTTT	CASSLGTWTGGTGELFF
TRBV9	15	TRBJ1-1	.	TRBD1	TGTGCCAGCAGCGGCTTCCCAAGGGGGCACACTGAAGCTTTCTTT	CASSGFPRGHTEAFF
TRBV30	11	TRBJ1-1	.	.	TGTGCCTGGAATGGGGGAACTGAAGCTTTCTTT	CAWNGGTEAFF
TRBV10-2	12	TRBJ2-2	.	.	TGCGCCAGTTCGGACGGACTGGGGGAGCTGTTTTTT	CASSDGLGELFF
TRBV11-2	15	TRBJ1-6	.	TRBD1	TGTGCCAGCAGCTACGGGACAGGGGTATATTCACCCCTCCACTTT	CASSYGTGVYSPLHF
TRBV5-1	14	TRBJ2-7	.	.	TGCGCCAGCAGCTTCGAGGTCCACTCCTACGAGCAGTACTTC	CASSFEVHSYEQYF
TRBV11-2	15	TRBJ2-4	.	TRBD1	TGTGCCAGCAGCTTAGACAGGGGGTCCAAAAACATTCAGTACTTC	CASSLDRGSKNIQYF